This TCR beta chain was profiled in a study of CD8+ T cells in alopecia areata. Sequencing used cDNA as its template, made by extracting RNA and reverse transcribing it. This table comes from immunoSEQ multiplex PCR, and its TCRdb copy is limited to in-frame clones, with some not included. The sample shows roughly 120,000 clones, less than 45% of them seen only once. A few counts support this clone. The CDR3 spans 15 residues. Germline CDR1 reads MDHEN; CDR2 reads SYDVKM. Trimming took 5 bases from V and 1 from J, leaving 9 bases between them. This receptor was identified in a human donor with alopecia areata. Specimen: CD4+ T cells sorted from blood. The chain couples TRBV28 to TRBJ2-6, with D unclear. This CDR3 is CASSPYNSGANVLTF. Written as DNA, the CDR3 is TGTGCCAGCAGTCCTTACAATTCTGGGGCCAACGTCCTGACTTTC. Looking up the rest from reference TRBV28 and TRBJ2-6 gives the full variable domain: DVKVTQSSRYLVKRTGEKVFLECVQDMDHENMFWYRQDPGLGLRLIYFSYDVKMKEKGDIPEGYSVSREKKERFSLILESASTNQTSMYLCASSPYNSGANVLTFGAGSRLTVL.